This TCR beta chain was sequenced for a study of radiotherapy plus CTLA-4 blockade in lung cancer. The wider study: Objective responses were documented in around 19% of patients, with disease control in roughly 31%. Study-level points and caveats: After radiotherapy and ipilimumab, tumor-derived clones expanded in peripheral blood. Response, reportedly, was best predicted by interferon-beta along with early blood T cell clone dynamics.

On this clone itself: Antigen specificity is unknown.

V shed 5 bases and J shed 0 bases, with 17 bases lying between them. The CDR3 covers 17 residues. From germline, CDR1 is MDHEN and CDR2 SYDVKM. Sequenced by immunoSEQ multiplex PCR; TCRdb stores in-frame clones only, minus some. The data show around 91,000 clones, with just over 85% seen just once and 4.9% held by the top ten. The receptor comes from a human donor with non-small cell lung cancer that progressed on radiotherapy plus ipilimumab. The V and J genes are TRBV28 and TRBJ1-5; D unclear. This specimen consisted of peripheral blood, obtained from a patient treated with radiotherapy plus ipilimumab. The DNA for the CDR3 is TGTGCCAGCAGTGAAACAGAGTTCAGAGATAGCAATCAGCCCCAGCATTTT. Its protein is CASSETEFRDSNQPQHF.